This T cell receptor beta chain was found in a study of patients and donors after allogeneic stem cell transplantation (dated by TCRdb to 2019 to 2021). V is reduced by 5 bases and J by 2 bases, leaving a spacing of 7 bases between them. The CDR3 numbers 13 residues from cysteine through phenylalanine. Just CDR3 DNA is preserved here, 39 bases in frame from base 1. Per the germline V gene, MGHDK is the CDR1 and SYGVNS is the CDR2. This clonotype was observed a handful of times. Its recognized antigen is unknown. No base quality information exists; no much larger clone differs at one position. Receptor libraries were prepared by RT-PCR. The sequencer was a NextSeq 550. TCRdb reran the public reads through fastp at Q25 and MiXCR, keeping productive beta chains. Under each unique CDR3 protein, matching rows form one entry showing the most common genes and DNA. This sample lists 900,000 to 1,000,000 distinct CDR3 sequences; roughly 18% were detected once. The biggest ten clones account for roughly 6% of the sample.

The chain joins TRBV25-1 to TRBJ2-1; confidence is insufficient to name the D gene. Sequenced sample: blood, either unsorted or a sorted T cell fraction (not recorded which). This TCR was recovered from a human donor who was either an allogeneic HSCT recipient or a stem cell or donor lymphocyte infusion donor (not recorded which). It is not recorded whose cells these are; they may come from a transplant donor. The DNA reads TGTGCCAGCAGTAACACCGCCTACAATGAGCAGTTCTTC. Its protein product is CASSNTAYNEQFF.